The subject of this entry is one T cell receptor beta chain. These data are taken from a study of CD8 T cells in Susac syndrome. The multiple sclerosis controls comprised treatment-naive patients whose relapsing-remitting disease was stable or active. The V segment lost 3 bases and the J segment 6 bases; nucleotides outside the gene matches: 5. The CDR3 has 15 amino acids. RNA, at about 0.45 to 1 ug, was reverse transcribed with random hexamers. TCRdb passed the immunoSEQ multiplex PCR reads through MiXCR, listing each CDR3 protein once. The sample carries over 150,000 distinct CDR3 sequences, 93% recorded once.

Sequenced material: CD4+ T cells from PBMCs. The sequence was collected from a human donor with multiple sclerosis. The genes are TRBV12-3 or TRBV12-4 and TRBJ2-7; TRBD2 agrees at 13 bases. The CDR3, as DNA: TGTGCCAGCAGTTTGGCGACTAGCGGGAGGACCGAGCAGTACTTC. It yields the protein CASSLATSGRTEQYF.